Below are 21 T cell receptor beta chains sequenced from a single sample in a study of shared clonotypes between healthy human individuals. Clones were sequenced by immunoSEQ multiplex PCR, and TCRdb holds only the in-frame ones, with some missing. The repertoire holds about 980,000 clones, with 60% to 85% as singletons. Sequenced material: memory CD4+ T cells sorted from blood. Documented subset: CD45RA-negative fraction. The source is a man aged 18 to 30 in good health.

V gene TRBV19 combines with J gene TRBJ2-1, with D perhaps TRBD1 or TRBD2 (5 bases each). V lost 3 bases and J 12 bases, leaving 18 bases between the germline ends. The CDR3 runs 14 residues. CDR1 and CDR2 (germline): LNHDA, SQIVND (reference sequence). The CDR3 DNA reads as TGTGCCAGTAGTATCGGCCCCCCAGGGACGGGGCAGTTCTTC. Protein product: CASSIGPPGTGQFF.

This clone was seen once. Distinct nucleotide sequences in the sample also encode this CDR3. V usage is TRBV14 and J usage is TRBJ2-5; no reliable D call. The CDR3 runs 12 residues. Trimming left V 1 base short and J 3 bases short, with 3 bases between. CDR1 and CDR2 from the germline V gene are SGHDN and FVKESK. The CDR3 loop is CASSQVEETQYF. The CDR3 nucleotides are TGTGCCAGCAGCCAAGTAGAAGAGACCCAGTACTTC.

The chain is built from TRBV28 and TRBJ2-2; 7 bases align to TRBD1. J was trimmed by 6 bases and V by 4 bases; bases with no gene match: 8. CDR1 is MDHEN and CDR2 is SYDVKM in the germline V gene. CDR3 length: 15 amino acids. The CDR3 DNA follows: TGTGCCAGCAGTTCAGGGGGTTCAGGGGCCGGGGAGCTGTTTTTT. Translated, it gives CASSSGGSGAGELFF.

This clone was counted between two and nine times. J is TRBJ2-2 and V is TRBV11-2, with D unclear. The CDR3 is 15 amino acids. V was trimmed by 1 base and J by 4 bases, leaving 10 bases between them. Germline V lookup: CDR1 SGHAT, CDR2 FQNNGV. DNA for the CDR3: TGTGCCAGCAGCTTAGGTCTGGGCAGCACCGGGGAGCTGTTTTTT. This encodes CASSLGLGSTGELFF. Full variable domain (missing parts from reference TRBV11-2 and TRBJ2-2): EAGVAQSPRYKIIEKRQSVAFWCNPISGHATLYWYQQILGQGPKLLIQFQNNGVVDDSQLPKDRFSAERLKGVDSTLKIQPAKLEDSAVYLCASSLGLGSTGELFFGEGSRLTVL.

This chain connects TRBV19 to TRBJ1-4; D gene ambiguous. The CDR3 consists of 13 residues. Germline V CDR1 and CDR2: LNHDA, SQIVND (reference sequence). Between the trimmed V and J ends, which lost 7 bases and 0 bases, there was a span of 6 bases. CDR3 in DNA: TGTGCCAGTAAGGACCCAACTAATGAAAAACTGTTTTTT. It is translated as CASKDPTNEKLFF.

V is TRBV29-1 and J is TRBJ2-5, with 9 nucleotides matching TRBD1. Germline V CDR1 and CDR2: SQVTM, ANQGSEA. Germline trimming cut 5 bases from V and 6 bases from J; bases unmatched to any gene: 7. The CDR3 consists of 13 residues. The CDR3 DNA sequence: TGCAGCGTTTCTACAGGGGGCGGAAAGACCCAGTACTTC. Translated, it gives CSVSTGGGKTQYF.

The rearrangement links TRBV7-2 to TRBJ1-5; a possible D gene is TRBD1 (5 bases). Trimming took off 4 bases at V and 8 bases at J, with 15 bases between the two ends. The CDR3 covers 14 residues. Germline V lookup: CDR1 SGHTA, CDR2 FQGNSA. The chain's CDR3 is CASSSQGGGEPQHF. The CDR3, as DNA: TGTGCCAGCAGCTCCCAGGGAGGAGGAGAGCCCCAGCATTTT.

Regarding this clone: This sequence may be a read error, since a much larger clone differs from it by one base. The sample holds other DNA sequences that translate to the same CDR3. The chain is built from TRBV7-9 and TRBJ1-2, with a possible D match to TRBD1 (6 bases). This CDR3 is 12 amino acids long. V was cut by 5 bases and J by 3 bases, with 7 bases left in between. Looked up from germline, CDR1 is SEHNR and CDR2 is FQNEAQ (reference sequence). The CDR3 coding sequence is TGTGCCAGCAGCCCAGGGGACTATGGCTACACCTTC. The encoded protein is CASSPGDYGYTF. The full variable domain, in which reference TRBV7-9 and TRBJ1-2 provide the parts outside the CDR3, is DTGVSQNPRHKITKRGQNVTFRCDPISEHNRLYWYRQTLGQGPEFLTYFQNEAQLEKSRLLSDRFSAERPKGSFSTLEIQRTEQGDSAMYLCASSPGDYGYTFGSGTRLTVV.

This clone was observed a handful of times. This rearrangement joins TRBV28 to TRBJ1-4; unclear D gene. V was cut by 4 bases and J by 4 bases, with 10 bases left in between. Germline V lookup: CDR1 MDHEN, CDR2 SYDVKM. The CDR3 runs 14 residues. CDR3 in amino acids: CASSSQQVNEKLFF. The CDR3 nucleotides read TGTGCCAGCAGTTCACAACAAGTTAATGAAAAACTGTTTTTT. The variable domain in full, completed from reference TRBV28 and TRBJ1-4, reads DVKVTQSSRYLVKRTGEKVFLECVQDMDHENMFWYRQDPGLGLRLIYFSYDVKMKEKGDIPEGYSVSREKKERFSLILESASTNQTSMYLCASSSQQVNEKLFFGSGTQLSVL.

The CDR3: CASSYGTGGTGELFF. The CDR3, as DNA: TGTGCCAGCAGTTATGGGACAGGGGGGACCGGGGAGCTGTTTTTT. The gene calls are TRBV2 and TRBJ2-2; 11 bases match TRBD1. Germline CDR1 and CDR2: SNHLY and FYNNEI. This CDR3 region has 15 residues. Unmatched junction bases numbered 4, after V lost 5 bases and J lost 5 bases.

The rearrangement uses TRBV30 and TRBJ2-1; 8 nucleotides match TRBD2. Germline V gene data show CDR1 as GTSNPN and CDR2 as SVGIG (reference sequence). This CDR3 has 15 residues. The V segment lost 3 bases and the J segment 3 bases; nucleotides outside the gene matches: 7. The CDR3 DNA sequence: TGTGCCTGGAGGGCCCCCGGGACTAGCTACAATGAGCAGTTCTTC. It codes for CAWRAPGTSYNEQFF.

CDR3 protein: CASSLDGRASGANVLTF. The DNA for the CDR3 is TGTGCCAGCAGCTTAGACGGCAGAGCGTCTGGGGCCAACGTCCTGACTTTC. The chain joins TRBV7-2 to TRBJ2-6; D is unclear. This CDR3 contains 17 residues. The germline V and J ends were trimmed by 1 base and 1 base, with 11 bases remaining between them. CDR1 is SGHTA, CDR2 FQGNSA, per germline.

This clone showed up just a few times. The V and J genes are TRBV6-6 and TRBJ1-3, with 7 bases aligning to TRBD1. Germline V gene sequence: CDR1 MNHNY, CDR2 SVGAGI (reference sequence). The CDR3 consists of 15 residues. J gave up 0 bases and V 8 bases, and 7 bases lay outside the gene matches. CDR3 bases: TGTGCCAGCCGGGACCGGACAGGCTCTGGAAACACCATATATTTT. Protein: CASRDRTGSGNTIYF.

The CDR3 loop is CAISEMLRGSNYGYTF. CDR3 sequence (DNA): TGTGCCATCAGTGAGATGTTAAGGGGATCTAACTATGGCTACACCTTC. J is TRBJ1-2 and V is TRBV10-3, with a possible D match to TRBD1 (5 bases). The CDR3 is 16 residues long. Germline V gene sequence: CDR1 ENHRY, CDR2 SYGVKD. The germline V and J ends were trimmed by 2 bases and 0 bases, with 13 bases remaining between them.

The chain employs TRBV5-1 and TRBJ1-6; 7 nucleotides align to TRBD1. The junction had 6 bases not matched to a gene; V was cut back by 5 bases and J by 7 bases. The CDR3 sequence is 14 residues long. Germline loops: CDR1 SGHRS, CDR2 YFSETQ. CDR3 coding DNA: TGCGCCAGCAGATCCGGGACAGAAAATTCACCCCTCCACTTT. Its translation: CASRSGTENSPLHF. The whole variable domain, remainder taken from reference TRBV5-1 and TRBJ1-6, is KAGVTQTPRYLIKTRGQQVTLSCSPISGHRSVSWYQQTPGQGLQFLFEYFSETQRNKGNFPGRFSGRQFSNSRSEMNVSTLELGDSALYLCASRSGTENSPLHFGNGTRLTVT.

A single count supports this clone. The gene calls are TRBV28 and TRBJ1-3; D gene uncertain. The CDR3 totals 15 residues. V was pared by 6 bases and J by 0 bases, with 12 bases between. CDR1 is MDHEN and CDR2 is SYDVKM in the germline V gene. For the CDR3, the DNA is TGTGCCAGCAGCCAACGCCGTAACTCTGGAAACACCATATATTTT. Translation: CASSQRRNSGNTIYF.

The chain employs TRBV11-2 and TRBJ1-6; TRBD1 is a possible D gene (6 bases). This CDR3 has 15 residues. Germline V gives CDR1 SGHAT, CDR2 FQNNGV. Trimming pared 6 bases from V and 8 bases from J, leaving 17 bases between. The CDR3 spells CASSSRGGGHSPLHF. CDR3 nucleotides: TGTGCCAGCAGTTCGAGGGGGGGTGGGCATTCACCCCTCCACTTT.

The V and J genes are TRBV6-1 and TRBJ2-2; D is unclear. The germline V gene encodes CDR1 MNHNS and CDR2 SASEGT. The V end was cut by 5 bases, the J end by 7 bases, with 17 bases between. This CDR3 is 15 amino acids long. The CDR3 spells CASSPKSGLVGELFF. The CDR3 DNA reads as TGTGCCAGCAGTCCGAAGTCGGGTTTGGTCGGGGAGCTGTTTTTT.

This clone is a singleton in its sample. The chain uses TRBV27 and TRBJ2-1, with 14 bases fitting TRBD2. With 5 bases clipped from V and 4 bases from J, the junction kept 22 bases outside the gene matches. This CDR3 contains 22 residues. CDR1 MNHEY and CDR2 SMNVEV come from the germline V gene (reference sequence). This CDR3 is CASSPRTSGGRRTLKTYNEQFF. CDR3 nucleotides: TGTGCCAGCAGTCCCCGGACTAGCGGGGGGAGGAGGACCCTAAAAACTTACAATGAGCAGTTCTTC.

The V call is TRBV5-6, the J call TRBJ1-4; TRBD1 matches 7 bases. CDR1 is SGHDT, CDR2 YYEEEE, per germline. V lost 1 base to trimming and J lost 4 bases; unmatched junction nucleotides: 4. This CDR3 has 15 amino acids. CDR3 coding DNA: TGTGCCAGCAGCTTGAGGGGGCAGAGTAATGAAAAACTGTTTTTT. Its protein product is CASSLRGQSNEKLFF.

This sequence joins TRBV5-6 and TRBJ1-6; D is unresolved. The CDR3 has 13 residues. Germline CDR1 reads SGHDT; CDR2 reads YYEEEE. V lost 2 bases to trimming and J lost 7 bases, with 7 bases between them. The CDR3 coding sequence is TGTGCCAGCAGCTTTACGGGAAATTCACCCCTCCACTTT. Translated, it gives CASSFTGNSPLHF.